Sequencing of this T cell receptor (beta chain) was carried out in a study of CD8+ T cells in alopecia areata. Sequencing relied on a cDNA template that was reverse transcribed from extracted RNA. Libraries were prepared by immunoSEQ multiplex PCR; TCRdb keeps only in-frame clonotypes and omits some of them. The table includes about 180,000 clones, roughly 50% detected once. The sample's treatment: oral pan-JAK inhibitor, 5-10 mg twice daily. Peripheral blood, together with lesional scalp punch biopsies, was collected from alopecia areata patients. Findings and limits, study-wide: Tofacitinib did not eliminate many expanded lesional clones from scalp or blood. It was less clear whether patients shared TCRs than it was in mice, possibly because of HLA.

About this clone itself: The antigen is unknown.

This TCR derives from a human donor with alopecia areata. The specimen comprised CD8+ T cells sorted from blood, sampled at week 24, from a patient treated with tofacitinib.

CDR3 DNA: TGTGCCAGCAGCCAAGAGGGCAGGGGAATGCCCCAGCATTTT. It translates to CASSQEGRGMPQHF. The rearrangement uses TRBV11-2 and TRBJ1-5, with D perhaps matching TRBD1 (6 bases). The germline CDR1 and CDR2 sequences are SGHAT and FQNNGV. The CDR3 covers 14 residues. Trimming shortened V by 5 bases and J by 9 bases, and 17 bases separated the two germline ends.